A single sample gave rise to the 4 T cell receptor beta chains below, sequenced in a study of monozygotic twins with inflammatory bowel disease (dated by TCRdb to the late 2010s). The method was 5' RACE. The sample was run on an Illumina HiSeq 2500. TCRdb reprocessed the reads into one record per CDR3 protein sequence, lacking DNA. This sample's table contains 440,000 or so distinct CDR3 sequences. Around 2.5% of the sample is in the top ten clones. What was sequenced was blood. The receptors stem from a human donor with ulcerative colitis or Crohn's disease, or a healthy co-twin of an affected twin (not recorded which).

V is TRBV5-1 and J is TRBJ2-7. CDR3 size: 17 residues. CDR1 is SGHRS, CDR2 YFSETQ, per germline. CDR3 sequence: CASSLALGRRSSYEQYF.

This chain uses TRBV20-1 with TRBJ1-2. Germline lookup yields CDR1 DFQATT and CDR2 SNEGSKA (reference sequence). This CDR3 spans 14 amino acids. The CDR3 reads CSAIEGYEDYGYTF.

The chain recombines TRBV7-2 with TRBJ1-2; no DNA is available, so the TRBD1 call from TCRdb remains unchecked. The germline V gene has CDR1 SGHTA and CDR2 FQGNSA. The CDR3 is 15 residues long. CDR3 residues: CASSPRGQGLYGYTF.

V and J are TRBV20-1 and TRBJ2-1; TCRdb proposes TRBD2, but this gene call is untestable without DNA. Germline V lookup: CDR1 DFQATT, CDR2 SNEGSKA (reference sequence). The CDR3 totals 16 residues. The CDR3 spells CSARGPLAGEGNEQFF.